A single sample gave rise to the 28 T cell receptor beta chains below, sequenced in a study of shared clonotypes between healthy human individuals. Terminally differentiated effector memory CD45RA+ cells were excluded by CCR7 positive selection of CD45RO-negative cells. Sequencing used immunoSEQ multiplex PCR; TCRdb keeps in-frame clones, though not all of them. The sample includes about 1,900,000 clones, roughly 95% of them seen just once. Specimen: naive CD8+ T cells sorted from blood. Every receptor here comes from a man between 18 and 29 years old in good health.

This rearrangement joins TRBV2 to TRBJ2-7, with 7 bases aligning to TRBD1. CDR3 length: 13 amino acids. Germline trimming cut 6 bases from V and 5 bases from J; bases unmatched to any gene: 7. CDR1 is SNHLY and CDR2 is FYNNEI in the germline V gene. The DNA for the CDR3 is TGTGCCAGCAGGGTCAGGGGGTGGCACGAGCAGTACTTC. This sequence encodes CASRVRGWHEQYF.

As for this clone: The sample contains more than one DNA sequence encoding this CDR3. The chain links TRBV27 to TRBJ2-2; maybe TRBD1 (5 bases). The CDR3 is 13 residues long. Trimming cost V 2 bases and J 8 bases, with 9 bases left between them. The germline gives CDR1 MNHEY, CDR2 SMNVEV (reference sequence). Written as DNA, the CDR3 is TGTGCCAGCAGTTTAGCAGGGAATGGGGAGCTGTTTTTT. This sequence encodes CASSLAGNGELFF.

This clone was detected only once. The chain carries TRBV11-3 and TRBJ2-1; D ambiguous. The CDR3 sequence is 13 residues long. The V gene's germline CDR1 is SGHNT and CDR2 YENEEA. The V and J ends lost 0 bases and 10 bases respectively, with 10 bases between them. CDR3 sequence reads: CASSLDGSVEQFF. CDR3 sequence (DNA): TGTGCCAGCAGCTTAGATGGAAGCGTCGAGCAGTTCTTC.

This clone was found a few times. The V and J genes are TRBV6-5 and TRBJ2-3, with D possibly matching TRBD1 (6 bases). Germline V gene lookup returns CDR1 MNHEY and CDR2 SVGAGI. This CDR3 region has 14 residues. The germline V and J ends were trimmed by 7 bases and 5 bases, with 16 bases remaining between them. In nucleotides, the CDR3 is TGTGCCAGCAATACAGGGCTCGGGATAGATACGCAGTATTTT. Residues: CASNTGLGIDTQYF.

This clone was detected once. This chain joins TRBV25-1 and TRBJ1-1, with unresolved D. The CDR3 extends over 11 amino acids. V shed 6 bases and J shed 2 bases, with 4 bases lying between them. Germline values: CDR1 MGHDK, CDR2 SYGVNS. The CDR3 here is CASRVNTEAFF. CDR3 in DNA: TGTGCCAGCAGAGTCAACACTGAAGCTTTCTTT. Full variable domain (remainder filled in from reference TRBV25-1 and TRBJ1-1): EADIYQTPRYLVIGTGKKITLECSQTMGHDKMYWYQQDPGMELHLIHYSYGVNSTEKGDLSSESTVSRIRTEHFPLTLESARPSHTSQYLCASRVNTEAFFGQGTRLTVV.

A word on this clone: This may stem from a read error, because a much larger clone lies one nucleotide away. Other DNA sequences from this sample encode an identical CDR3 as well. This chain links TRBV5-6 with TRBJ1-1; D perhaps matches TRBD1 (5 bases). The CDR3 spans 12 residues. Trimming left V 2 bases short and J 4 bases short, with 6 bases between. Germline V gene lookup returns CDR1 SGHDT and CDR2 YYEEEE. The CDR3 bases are TGTGCCAGCAGCTTTGGGGGCACTGAAGCTTTCTTT. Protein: CASSFGGTEAFF.

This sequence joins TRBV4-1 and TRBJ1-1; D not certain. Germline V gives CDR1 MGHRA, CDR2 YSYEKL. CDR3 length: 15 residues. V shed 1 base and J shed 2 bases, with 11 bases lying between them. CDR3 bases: TGCGCCAGCAGCCAAGCTGTTCTGGGTAACACTGAAGCTTTCTTT. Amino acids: CASSQAVLGNTEAFF.

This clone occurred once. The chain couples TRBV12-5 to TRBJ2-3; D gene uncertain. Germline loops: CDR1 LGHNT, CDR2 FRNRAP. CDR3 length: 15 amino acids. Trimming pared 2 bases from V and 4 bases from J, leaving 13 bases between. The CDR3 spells CASGLPLESADTQYF. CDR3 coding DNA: TGTGCTAGTGGTTTGCCCCTCGAGAGCGCAGATACGCAGTATTTT.

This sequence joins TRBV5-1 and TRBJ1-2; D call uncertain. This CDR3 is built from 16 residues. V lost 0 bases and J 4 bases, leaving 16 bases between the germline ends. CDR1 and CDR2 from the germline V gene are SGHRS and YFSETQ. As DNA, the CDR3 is TGCGCCAGCAGCTTGGAGGCCACCACCCCAGGCTATGGCTACACCTTC. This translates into CASSLEATTPGYGYTF.

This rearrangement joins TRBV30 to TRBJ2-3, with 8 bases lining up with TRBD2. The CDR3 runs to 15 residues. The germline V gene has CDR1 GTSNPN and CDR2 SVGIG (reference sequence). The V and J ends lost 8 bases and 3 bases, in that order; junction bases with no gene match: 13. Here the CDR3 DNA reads TGTGCCATTGATTCCCCGCGGGAGGATACAGATACGCAGTATTTT. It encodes CAIDSPREDTDTQYF.

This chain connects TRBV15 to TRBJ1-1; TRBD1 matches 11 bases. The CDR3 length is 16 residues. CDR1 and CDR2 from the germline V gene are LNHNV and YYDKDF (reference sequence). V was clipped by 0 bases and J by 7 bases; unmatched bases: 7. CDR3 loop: CATSRDRTGGSVEAFF. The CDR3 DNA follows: TGTGCCACCAGCAGAGATAGGACAGGGGGCTCGGTTGAAGCTTTCTTT.

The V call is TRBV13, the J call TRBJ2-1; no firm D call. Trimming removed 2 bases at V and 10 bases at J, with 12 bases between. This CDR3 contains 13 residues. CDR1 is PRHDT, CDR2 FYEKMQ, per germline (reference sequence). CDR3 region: CASSLTSNPEQFF. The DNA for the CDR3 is TGTGCCAGCAGCTTAACGAGTAATCCGGAGCAGTTCTTC.

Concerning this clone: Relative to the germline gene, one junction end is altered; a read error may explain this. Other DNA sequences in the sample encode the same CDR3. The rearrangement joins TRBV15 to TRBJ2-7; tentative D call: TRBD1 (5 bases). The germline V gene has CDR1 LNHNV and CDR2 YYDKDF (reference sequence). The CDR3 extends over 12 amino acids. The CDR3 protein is CATSGDSYEQYF. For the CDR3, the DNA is TGTGCCACCAGCGGAGACAGCTACGAGCAGTACTTC.

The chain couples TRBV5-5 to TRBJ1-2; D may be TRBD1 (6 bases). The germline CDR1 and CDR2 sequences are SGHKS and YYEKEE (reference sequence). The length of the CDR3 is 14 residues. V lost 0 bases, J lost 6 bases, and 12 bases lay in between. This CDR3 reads CASSLVRGGDGYTF. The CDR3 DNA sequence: TGTGCCAGCAGCTTGGTTAGGGGGGGAGATGGCTACACCTTC. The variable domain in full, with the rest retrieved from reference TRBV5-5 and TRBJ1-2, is DAGVTQSPTHLIKTRGQQVTLRCSPISGHKSVSWYQQVLGQGPQFIFQYYEKEERGRGNFPDRFSARQFPNYSSELNVNALLLGDSALYLCASSLVRGGDGYTFGSGTRLTVV.

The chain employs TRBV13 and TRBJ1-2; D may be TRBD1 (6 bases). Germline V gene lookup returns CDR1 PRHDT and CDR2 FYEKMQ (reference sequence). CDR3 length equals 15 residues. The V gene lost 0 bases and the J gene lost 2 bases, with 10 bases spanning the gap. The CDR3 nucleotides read TGTGCCAGCAGCTTAGGGGGACACCTAAACTATGGCTACACCTTC. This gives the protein CASSLGGHLNYGYTF.

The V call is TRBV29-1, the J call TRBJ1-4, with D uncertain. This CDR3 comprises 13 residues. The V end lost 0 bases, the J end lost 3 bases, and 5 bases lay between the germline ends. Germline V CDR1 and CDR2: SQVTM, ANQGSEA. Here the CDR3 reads CSVEDAANEKLFF. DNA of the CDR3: TGCAGCGTTGAAGATGCGGCTAATGAAAAACTGTTTTTT.

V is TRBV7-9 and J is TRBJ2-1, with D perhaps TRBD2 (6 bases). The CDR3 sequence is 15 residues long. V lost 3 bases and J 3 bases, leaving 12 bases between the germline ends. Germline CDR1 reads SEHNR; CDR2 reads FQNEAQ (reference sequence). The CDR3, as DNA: TGTGCCAGCAGCTTCCCGCGGGACGTCTACAATGAGCAGTTCTTC. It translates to CASSFPRDVYNEQFF.

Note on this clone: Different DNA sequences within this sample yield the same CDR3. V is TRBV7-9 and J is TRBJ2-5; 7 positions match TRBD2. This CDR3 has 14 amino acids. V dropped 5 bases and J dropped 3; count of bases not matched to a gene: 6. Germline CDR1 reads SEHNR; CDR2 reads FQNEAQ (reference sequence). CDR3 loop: CASSLPRGEETQYF. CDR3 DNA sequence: TGTGCCAGCAGCCTCCCACGGGGGGAAGAGACCCAGTACTTC.

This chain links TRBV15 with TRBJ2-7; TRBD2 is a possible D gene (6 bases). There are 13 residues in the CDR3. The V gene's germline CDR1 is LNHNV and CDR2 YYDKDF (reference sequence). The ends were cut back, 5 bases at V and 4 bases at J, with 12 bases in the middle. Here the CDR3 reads CATSAGEVYEQYF. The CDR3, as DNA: TGTGCCACCAGCGCCGGGGAGGTTTACGAGCAGTACTTC.

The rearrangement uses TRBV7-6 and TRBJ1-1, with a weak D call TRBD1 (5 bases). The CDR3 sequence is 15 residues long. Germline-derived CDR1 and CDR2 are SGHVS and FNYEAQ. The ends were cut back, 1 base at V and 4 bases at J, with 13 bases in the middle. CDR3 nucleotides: TGTGCCAGCAGCTTAGGTCCGGGGGAAGGCACTGAAGCTTTCTTT. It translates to CASSLGPGEGTEAFF.

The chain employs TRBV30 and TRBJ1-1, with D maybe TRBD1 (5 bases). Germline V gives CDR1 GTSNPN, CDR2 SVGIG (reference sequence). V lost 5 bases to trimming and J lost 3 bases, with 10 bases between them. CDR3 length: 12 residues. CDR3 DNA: TGTGCCTGGGGAGGGGAGGACACTGAAGCTTTCTTT. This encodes CAWGGEDTEAFF.

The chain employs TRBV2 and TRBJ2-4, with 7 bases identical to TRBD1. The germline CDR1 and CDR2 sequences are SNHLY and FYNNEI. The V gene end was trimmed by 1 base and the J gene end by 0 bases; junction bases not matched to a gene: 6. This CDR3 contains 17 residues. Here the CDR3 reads CASSEERGLQAKNIQYF. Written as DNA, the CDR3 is TGTGCCAGCAGTGAAGAAAGGGGGCTTCAAGCCAAAAACATTCAGTACTTC.

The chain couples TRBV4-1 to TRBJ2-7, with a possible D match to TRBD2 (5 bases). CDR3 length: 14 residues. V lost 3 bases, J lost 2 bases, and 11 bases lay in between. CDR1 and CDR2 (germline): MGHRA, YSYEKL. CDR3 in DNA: TGCGCCAGCAGCCATACGACCGGGACCTACGAGCAGTACTTC. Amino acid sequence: CASSHTTGTYEQYF.

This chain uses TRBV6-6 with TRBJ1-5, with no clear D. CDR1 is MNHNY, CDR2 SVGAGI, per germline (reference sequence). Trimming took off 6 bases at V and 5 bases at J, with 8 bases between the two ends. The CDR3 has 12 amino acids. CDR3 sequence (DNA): TGTGCCAGCAGCTTGATCGATCAGCCCCAGCATTTT. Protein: CASSLIDQPQHF.

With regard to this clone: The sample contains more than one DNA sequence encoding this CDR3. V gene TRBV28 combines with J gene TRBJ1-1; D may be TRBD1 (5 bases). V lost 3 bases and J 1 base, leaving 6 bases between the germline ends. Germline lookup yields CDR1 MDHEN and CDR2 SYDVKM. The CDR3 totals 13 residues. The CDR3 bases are TGTGCCAGCAGTTTGGGGCAGAACACTGAAGCTTTCTTT. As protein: CASSLGQNTEAFF.

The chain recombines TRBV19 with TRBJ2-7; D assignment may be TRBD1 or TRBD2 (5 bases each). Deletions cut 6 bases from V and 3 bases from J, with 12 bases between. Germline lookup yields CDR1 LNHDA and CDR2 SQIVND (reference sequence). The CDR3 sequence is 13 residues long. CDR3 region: CASSLGAGYEQYF. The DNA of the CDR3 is TGTGCCAGTAGCCTCGGGGCAGGCTACGAGCAGTACTTC. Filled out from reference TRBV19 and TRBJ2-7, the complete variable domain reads DGGITQSPKYLFRKEGQNVTLSCEQNLNHDAMYWYRQDPGQGLRLIYYSQIVNDFQKGDIAEGYSVSREKKESFPLTVTSAQKNPTAFYLCASSLGAGYEQYFGPGTRLTVT.

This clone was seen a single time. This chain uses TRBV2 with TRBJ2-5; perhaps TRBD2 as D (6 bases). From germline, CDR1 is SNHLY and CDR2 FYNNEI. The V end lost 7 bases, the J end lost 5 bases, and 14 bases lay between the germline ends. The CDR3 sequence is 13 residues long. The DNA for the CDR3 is TGTGCCAGCATTGGAGGGTTCGAGGAGACCCAGTACTTC. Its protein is CASIGGFEETQYF.

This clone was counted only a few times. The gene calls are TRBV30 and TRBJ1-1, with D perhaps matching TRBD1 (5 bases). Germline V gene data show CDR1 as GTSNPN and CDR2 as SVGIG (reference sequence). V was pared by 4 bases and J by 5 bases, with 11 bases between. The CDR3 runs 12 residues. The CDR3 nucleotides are TGTGCCTGGATTAGGGGAAGAACTGAAGCTTTCTTT. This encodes CAWIRGRTEAFF.